What follows is one T cell receptor beta chain and its context. The V end lost 10 bases, the J end lost 5 bases, and 14 bases lay between the germline ends. The germline CDR1 and CDR2 sequences are MNHEY and SVGAGI. The CDR3 extends over 13 amino acids. The run of the v3.0 immunoSEQ assay was at survey level. The assay was immunoSEQ multiplex PCR, and TCRdb's table has in-frame clones only and misses some. The sample records 35,000 to 40,000 clones, around 94% being singletons. The source of the sample is a study of long-term antiretroviral therapy in people with HIV. The clonotype was recovered from a woman between 50 and 59 years old with HIV. The specimen was unsorted PBMCs, collected 4.1 years after starting antiretroviral therapy. The rearrangement links TRBV6-5 to TRBJ1-4, with D maybe TRBD1 (6 bases). The CDR3 DNA is TGTGCCACCAGAAGGACAGCGAATGAAAAACTGTTTTTT. As protein: CATRRTANEKLFF.